What follows describes a single T cell receptor (beta chain). The antigen remains undetermined. 13 Jbeta primers and 60 Vbeta primers were used for the PCR. Generated by immunoSEQ multiplex PCR, the TCRdb table keeps only in-frame clones and is missing some. The sample carries 200,000 to 250,000 clones, 70% to 85% recorded once. The data originate from a study of cytomegalovirus exposure and HLA in healthy donors. General study findings and limits: Rarity marked most TCR sequences, yet some public TCRs occurred in many donors. Diagnosis of cytomegalovirus status made by the classifier reportedly showed high specificity and sensitivity.

The CDR3 extends over 13 amino acids. In germline, CDR1 is MDHEN, CDR2 SYDVKM. The chain carries TRBV28 and TRBJ1-2; 8 bases map to TRBD1. The sequence came from a middle-aged woman in good health and CMV-seronegative. The sequenced sample was PBMCs. The DNA of the CDR3 is TGTGCTACCCCCCGACAGGGGAAAGGTGGCTACACCTTC. This translates into CATPRQGKGGYTF.